This T cell receptor beta chain was sequenced for a study of human T cells and chemical hapten exposure. Findings and caveats of the study: Counts of TCRs above 1 in 1000 frequency stayed unchanged with DPC sensitization. In comparison with controls, expanded TCRs gave rise to a significantly larger number of large CDR3 similarity clusters.

The sample's time point: pre-sensitization, week 0. The treatment denotes: therapeutic diphenylcyclopropenone sensitization with weekly scalp DPC. Blood draws came first, before each patch test. A note on this clonotype: The target antigen is unknown.

Each cDNA molecule in the library carried unique molecular identifiers. Each CDR3 protein is one row after TCRdb ran MiXCR on the RACE reads. The sample holds 80,000 to 95,000 distinct CDR3 sequences, roughly 9.1% seen once. Here the sequenced sample was whole blood, taken in connection with sensitization to the hapten diphenylcyclopropenone (DPC). The source of this sequence is a woman in her forties with alopecia areata. Some clones in this sample may be carry-over from other donors' samples.

The DNA for the CDR3 is TGCGCCAGCAGCCAACAAGGGTTTCAGAAGCAGTACTTC. This encodes CASSQQGFQKQYF. The rearrangement uses TRBV4-1 and TRBJ2-7, with D unclear. Germline lookup yields CDR1 MGHRA and CDR2 YSYEKL. The germline V and J ends were trimmed by 2 bases and 8 bases, with 13 bases remaining between them. This CDR3 region has 13 residues.